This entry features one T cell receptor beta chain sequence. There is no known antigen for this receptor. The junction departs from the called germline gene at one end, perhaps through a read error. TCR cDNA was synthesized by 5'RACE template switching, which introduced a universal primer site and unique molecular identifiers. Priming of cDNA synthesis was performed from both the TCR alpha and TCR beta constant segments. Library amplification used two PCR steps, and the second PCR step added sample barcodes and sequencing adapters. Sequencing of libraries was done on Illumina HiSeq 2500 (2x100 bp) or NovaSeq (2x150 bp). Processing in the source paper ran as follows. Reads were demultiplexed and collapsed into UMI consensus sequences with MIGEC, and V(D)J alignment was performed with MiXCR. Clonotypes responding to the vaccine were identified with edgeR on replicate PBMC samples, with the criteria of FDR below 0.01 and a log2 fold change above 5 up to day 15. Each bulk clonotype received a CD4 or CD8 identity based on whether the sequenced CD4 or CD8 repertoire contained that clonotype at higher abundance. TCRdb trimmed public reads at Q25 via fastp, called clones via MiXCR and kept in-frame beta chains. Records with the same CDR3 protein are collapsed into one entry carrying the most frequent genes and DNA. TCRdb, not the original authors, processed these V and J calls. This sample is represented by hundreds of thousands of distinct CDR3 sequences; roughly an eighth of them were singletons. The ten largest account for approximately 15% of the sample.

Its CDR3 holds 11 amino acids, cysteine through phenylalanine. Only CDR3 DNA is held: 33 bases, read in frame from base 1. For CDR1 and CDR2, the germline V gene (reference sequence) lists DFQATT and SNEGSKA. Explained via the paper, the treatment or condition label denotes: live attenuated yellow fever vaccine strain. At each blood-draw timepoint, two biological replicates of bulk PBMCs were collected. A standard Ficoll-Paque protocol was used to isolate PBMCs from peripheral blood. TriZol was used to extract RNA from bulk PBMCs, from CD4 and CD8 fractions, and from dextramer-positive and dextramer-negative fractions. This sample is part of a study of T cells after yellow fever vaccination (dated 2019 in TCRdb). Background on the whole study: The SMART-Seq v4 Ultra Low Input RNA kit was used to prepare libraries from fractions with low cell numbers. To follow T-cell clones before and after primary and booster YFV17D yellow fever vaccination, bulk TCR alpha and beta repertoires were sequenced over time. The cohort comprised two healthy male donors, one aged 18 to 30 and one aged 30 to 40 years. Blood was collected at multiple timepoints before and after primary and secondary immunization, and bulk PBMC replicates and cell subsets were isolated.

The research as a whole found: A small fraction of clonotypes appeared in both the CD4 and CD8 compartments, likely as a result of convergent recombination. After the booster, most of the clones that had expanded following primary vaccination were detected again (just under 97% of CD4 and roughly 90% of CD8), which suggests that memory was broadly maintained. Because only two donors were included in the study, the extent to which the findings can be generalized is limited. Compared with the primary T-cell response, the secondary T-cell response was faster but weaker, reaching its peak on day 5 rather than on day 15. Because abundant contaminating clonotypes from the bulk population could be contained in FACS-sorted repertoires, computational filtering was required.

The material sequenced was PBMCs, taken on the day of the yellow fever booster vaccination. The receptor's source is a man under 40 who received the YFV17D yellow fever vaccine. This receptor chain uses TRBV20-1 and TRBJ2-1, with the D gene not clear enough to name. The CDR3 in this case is CSVREDNEQFF. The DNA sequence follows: TGCAGTGTTAGAGAAGACAATGAGCAGTTCTTC.